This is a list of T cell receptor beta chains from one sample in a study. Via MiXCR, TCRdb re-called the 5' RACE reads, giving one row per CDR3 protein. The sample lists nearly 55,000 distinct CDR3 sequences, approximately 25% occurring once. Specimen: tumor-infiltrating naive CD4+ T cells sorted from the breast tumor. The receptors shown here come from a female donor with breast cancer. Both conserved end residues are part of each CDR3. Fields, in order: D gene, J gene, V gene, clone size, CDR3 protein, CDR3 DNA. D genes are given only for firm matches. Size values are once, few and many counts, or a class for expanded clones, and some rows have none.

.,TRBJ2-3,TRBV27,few,CATRDTGTDTQYF,TGTGCCACCCGGGACACGGGCACAGATACGCAGTATTTT
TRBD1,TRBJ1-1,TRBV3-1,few,CASSHLTTLQGANTEAFF,TGTGCCAGCAGCCATCTGACCACCTTACAGGGGGCTAACACTGAAGCTTTCTTT
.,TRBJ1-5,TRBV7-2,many,CASSPVMGGNQPQHF,TGTGCCAGCAGTCCCGTTATGGGAGGCAATCAGCCCCAGCATTTT
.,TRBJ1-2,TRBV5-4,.,CASSLKASRGYTF,TGTGCCAGCAGCTTGAAGGCATCTAGAGGCTACACCTTC
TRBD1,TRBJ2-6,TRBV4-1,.,CASSQGQGAFSGANVLTF,TGCGCCAGCAGCCAAGGACAGGGGGCCTTCTCTGGGGCCAACGTCCTGACTTTC
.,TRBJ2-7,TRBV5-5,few,CASSFAGEQYF,TGTGCCAGCAGCTTTGCGGGGGAGCAGTACTTC
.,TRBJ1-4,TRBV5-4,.,CASSLVGSNEKLFF,TGTGCCAGCAGCTTGGTAGGGAGTAATGAAAAACTGTTTTTT
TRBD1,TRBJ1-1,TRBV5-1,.,CASRRDSSNTEAFF,TGCGCCAGCAGGAGGGACAGTTCGAACACTGAAGCTTTCTTT
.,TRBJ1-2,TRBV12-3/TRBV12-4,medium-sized,CASGTVGYTF,TGTGCCAGCGGAACGGTCGGCTACACCTTC
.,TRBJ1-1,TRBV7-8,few,CASSLGQQGRACF,TGTGCCAGCAGCTTAGGTCAACAGGGAAGAGCTTGCTTT
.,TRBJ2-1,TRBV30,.,CAWSVSGLGYEQFF,TGTGCCTGGAGTGTATCAGGGTTAGGCTATGAGCAGTTCTTC
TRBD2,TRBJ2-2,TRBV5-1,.,CASSLGLAGPKTGELFF,TGCGCCAGCAGCTTGGGACTAGCGGGACCCAAGACCGGGGAGCTGTTTTTT
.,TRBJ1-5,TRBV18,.,CASSIAPASTSNQPQHF,TGTGCCAGCTCCATTGCCCCCGCATCTACTAGCAATCAGCCCCAGCATTTT
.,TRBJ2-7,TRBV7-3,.,CASSLGQGNTQYF,TGTGCCAGCAGCTTAGGGCAGGGGAACACACAGTACTTC
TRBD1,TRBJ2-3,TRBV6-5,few,CASSQTGGRDTQYF,TGTGCCAGCAGTCAGACAGGGGGCAGGGATACGCAGTATTTT
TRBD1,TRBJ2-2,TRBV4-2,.,CASSPAGGYVGELFF,TGTGCCAGCAGCCCGGCAGGGGGCTATGTCGGGGAGCTGTTTTTT
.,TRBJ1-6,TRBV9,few,CASSGTADRGSPLHF,TGTGCCAGCAGCGGGACCGCCGATCGTGGTTCACCCCTCCACTTT
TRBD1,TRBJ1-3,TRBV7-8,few,CASSIQGGVMGGNTIYF,TGTGCCAGCAGCATCCAGGGGGGAGTGATGGGAGGAAACACCATATATTTT
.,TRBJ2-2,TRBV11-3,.,CASSPGRTGELFF,TGTGCCAGCAGCCCCGGGCGGACCGGGGAGCTGTTTTTT
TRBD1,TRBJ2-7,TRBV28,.,CASRVGQVNSYEQYF,TGTGCCAGCAGAGTCGGACAGGTGAACTCCTACGAGCAGTACTTC
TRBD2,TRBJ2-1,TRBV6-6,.,CASSPGTSMNNEQFF,TGTGCCAGCAGTCCCGGGACTAGCATGAACAATGAGCAGTTCTTC
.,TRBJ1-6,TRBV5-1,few,CASSITDGRNSPLHF,TGCGCCAGCAGCATAACGGACGGTAGGAATTCACCCCTCCACTTT
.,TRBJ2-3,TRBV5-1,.,CASRQPGGTDTQYF,TGCGCCAGCAGGCAACCGGGTGGCACAGATACGCAGTATTTT
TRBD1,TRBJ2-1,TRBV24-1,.,CATSGVDGTETNEQFF,TGTGCCACCAGTGGTGTCGACGGGACAGAGACCAATGAGCAGTTCTTC
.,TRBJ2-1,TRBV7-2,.,CASSLRQGSYNEQFF,TGTGCCAGCAGCTTAAGGCAGGGTTCTTACAATGAGCAGTTCTTC
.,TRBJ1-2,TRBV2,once,CANSEVTFYGYAF,TGTGCCAACAGTGAAGTGACGTTCTATGGCTACGCCTTC
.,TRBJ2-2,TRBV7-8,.,CASSSPPRIGELFF,TGTGCCAGCAGCTCACCACCACGGATCGGGGAGCTGTTTTTT
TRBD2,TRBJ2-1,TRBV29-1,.,CSVDGTSGSRDEQFF,TGCAGCGTTGACGGGACTAGCGGGAGTCGGGATGAGCAGTTCTTC
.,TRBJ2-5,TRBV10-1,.,CASSERSAGQETQYF,TGCGCCAGCAGTGAGAGAAGCGCAGGTCAAGAGACCCAGTACTTC
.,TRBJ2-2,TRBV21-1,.,CASSKGLLAGGRPGELFF,TGTGCCAGCAGCAAAGGGTTACTAGCGGGAGGGCGTCCCGGGGAGCTGTTTTTT
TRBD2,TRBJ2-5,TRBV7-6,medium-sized,CASSLLAGGTQYF,TGTGCCAGCAGCTTACTAGCGGGAGGGACCCAGTACTTC
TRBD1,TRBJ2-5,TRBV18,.,CASSRDRGGETQYF,TGTGCCAGCTCACGCGACAGGGGTGGAGAGACCCAGTACTTC
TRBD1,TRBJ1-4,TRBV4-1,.,CASSSRDRGNEKLFF,TGCGCCAGCAGCTCCCGGGACAGGGGGAACGAAAAACTGTTTTTT
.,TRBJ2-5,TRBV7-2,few,CASSLKSARETQYF,TGTGCCAGCAGCTTAAAGTCAGCTCGGGAGACCCAGTACTTC
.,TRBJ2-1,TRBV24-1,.,CATSGGQYNEQFF,TGTGCCACCAGTGGAGGCCAATACAATGAGCAGTTCTTC
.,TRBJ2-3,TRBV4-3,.,CASSQEGFSSTDTQYF,TGCGCCAGCAGCCAAGAGGGGTTCTCTAGCACAGATACGCAGTATTTT
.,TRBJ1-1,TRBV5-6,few,CASRDWGLAEAFF,TGTGCCAGCAGGGACTGGGGGCTGGCTGAAGCTTTCTTT
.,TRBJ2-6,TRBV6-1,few,CASSEFGPVFSGANVLTF,TGTGCCAGCAGTGAATTTGGGCCGGTTTTCTCTGGGGCCAACGTCCTGACTTTC
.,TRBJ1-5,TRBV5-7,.,CASSLRTEGNQPPHF,TGTGCCAGCAGCTTGAGGACAGAAGGCAATCAGCCCCCGCATTTT
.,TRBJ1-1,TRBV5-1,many,CASSLDEGITEAFF,TGCGCCAGCAGCTTGGATGAGGGAATCACTGAAGCTTTCTTT
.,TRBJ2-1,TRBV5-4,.,CASSRGAALSYNEQFF,TGTGCCAGCAGCCGGGGGGCAGCCCTATCCTACAATGAGCAGTTCTTC
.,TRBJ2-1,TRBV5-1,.,CASSPTGAPYNEQFF,TGCGCCAGCAGCCCGACGGGGGCGCCTTACAATGAGCAGTTCTTC
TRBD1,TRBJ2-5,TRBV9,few,CASSVALQGAEETQYF,TGTGCCAGCAGCGTCGCGCTACAGGGGGCGGAGGAGACCCAGTACTTC
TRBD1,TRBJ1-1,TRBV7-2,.,CTSSLGTANTEAFF,TGTACCAGCAGCCTAGGGACAGCGAACACTGAAGCTTTCTTT
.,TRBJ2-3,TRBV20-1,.,CSAREGAGWGTDTQYF,TGCAGTGCTAGAGAGGGTGCGGGGTGGGGCACAGATACGCAGTATTTT
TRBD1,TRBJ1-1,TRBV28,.,CASSTGQGSETFF,TGTGCCAGCAGTACAGGACAGGGGTCGGAAACTTTCTTT
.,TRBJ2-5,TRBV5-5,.,CASSLALRKETQYF,TGTGCCAGCAGCTTAGCGCTCCGGAAAGAGACCCAGTACTTC
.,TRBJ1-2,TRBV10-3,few,CAISESQKRGSNYGYTF,TGTGCCATCAGTGAGTCTCAAAAAAGGGGCTCTAACTATGGCTACACCTTC
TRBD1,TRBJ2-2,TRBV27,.,CASGRAVQGARTGELFF,TGTGCCAGCGGACGCGCGGTACAGGGGGCGAGGACCGGGGAGCTGTTTTTT
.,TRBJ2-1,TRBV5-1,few,CASSLVEGPNHNEQFF,TGCGCCAGCAGCTTGGTAGAGGGACCGAACCACAATGAGCAGTTCTTC
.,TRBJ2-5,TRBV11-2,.,CASSPGVGLKETQYF,TGTGCCAGCAGCCCGGGTGTGGGGCTCAAAGAGACCCAGTACTTC
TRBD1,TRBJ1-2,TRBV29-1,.,CSVEDPGGARKSYTF,TGCAGCGTTGAGGACCCAGGGGGGGCGCGGAAAAGCTACACCTTC
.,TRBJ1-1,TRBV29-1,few,CSVEGRAGWNTEAFF,TGCAGCGTTGAAGGTAGGGCAGGGTGGAACACTGAAGCTTTCTTT
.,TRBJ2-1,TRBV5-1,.,CASSLAMKHNEQFF,TGCGCCAGCAGCTTGGCCATGAAGCACAATGAGCAGTTCTTC
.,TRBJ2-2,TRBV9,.,CASSRTSNTGELFF,TGTGCCAGCAGCCGGACTTCGAACACCGGGGAGCTGTTTTTT
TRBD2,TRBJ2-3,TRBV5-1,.,CASSSGTSGERGYF,TGCGCCAGCAGCTCGGGGACTAGCGGGGAACGCGGGTATTTT
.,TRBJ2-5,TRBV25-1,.,CASSKPGPVGETQYF,TGTGCCAGCAGTAAACCGGGACCCGTGGGAGAGACCCAGTACTTC